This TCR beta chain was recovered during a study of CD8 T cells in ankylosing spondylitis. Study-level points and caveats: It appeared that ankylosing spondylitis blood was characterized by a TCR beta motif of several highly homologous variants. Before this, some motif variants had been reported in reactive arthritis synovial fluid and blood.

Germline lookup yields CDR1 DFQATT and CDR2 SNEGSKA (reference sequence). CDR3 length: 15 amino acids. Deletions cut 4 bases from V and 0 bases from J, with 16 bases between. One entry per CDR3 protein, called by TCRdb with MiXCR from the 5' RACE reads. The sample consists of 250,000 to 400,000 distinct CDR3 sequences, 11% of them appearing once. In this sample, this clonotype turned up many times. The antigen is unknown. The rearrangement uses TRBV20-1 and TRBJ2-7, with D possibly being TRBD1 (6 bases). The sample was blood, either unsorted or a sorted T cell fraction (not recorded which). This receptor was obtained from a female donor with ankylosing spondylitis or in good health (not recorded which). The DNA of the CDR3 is TGCAGTGCTACTACCCCGGGACAAACCTCCTACGAGCAGTACTTC. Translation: CSATTPGQTSYEQYF.